The clone carrying this T cell receptor (beta chain) was counted only a few times. Per the original methods: Cell counts per sample came from amplifying reference gene primers. Method: immunoSEQ multiplex PCR; TCRdb's copy keeps in-frame clones and lacks some. V, J and clone size are those of that table, while D and trimming were read from the DNA. The data hold approximately 150,000 clones, with 85% to 90% observed a single time. This sample is part of a study of blood T cell repertoires in COVID-19. The CDR3 totals 14 residues. Germline CDR1 reads MNHNY; CDR2 reads SVGAGI (reference sequence). Trimming took 5 bases from V and 6 from J, leaving 14 bases between them.

The sequencing sample was made of peripheral blood. The genes are TRBV6-6 and TRBJ1-5; possibly TRBD1 for D (6 bases). The TCR comes from a woman in her sixties or seventies with active COVID-19. The CDR3 DNA reads TGTGCCAGCAGTCTCAACGAGGGGGTTCAGCCCCAGCATTTT. The encoded protein is CASSLNEGVQPQHF.